This section outlines one T cell receptor beta chain sequence together with its context. Other DNA sequences from this sample encode an identical CDR3 as well. After removal of 3 bases from V and 1 base from J, the junction contained 2 bases not matched to a gene. CDR3 length: 15 amino acids. The germline gives CDR1 KGHSH, CDR2 LQKENI. Peripheral blood came from all dose cohorts at three timepoints. The sample is drawn from a study of OX40 agonist ivuxolimab in advanced cancers. Sequenced by immunoSEQ multiplex PCR; TCRdb stores in-frame clones only, minus some. The data hold under 90,000 clones, with about 93% observed a single time.

The material sequenced was CD4+ or CD8+ T cells sorted from blood, taken in a trial of the OX40 agonist ivuxolimab. The rearrangement links TRBV18 to TRBJ2-3, with TRBD2 matching 9 bases. The sequence was collected from an adult with an advanced solid tumor such as melanoma, head and neck, liver or kidney cancer. CDR3: CASSPVAGGTDTQYF. The CDR3 region has the DNA TGTGCCAGCTCACCCGTAGCGGGGGGCACAGATACGCAGTATTTT.